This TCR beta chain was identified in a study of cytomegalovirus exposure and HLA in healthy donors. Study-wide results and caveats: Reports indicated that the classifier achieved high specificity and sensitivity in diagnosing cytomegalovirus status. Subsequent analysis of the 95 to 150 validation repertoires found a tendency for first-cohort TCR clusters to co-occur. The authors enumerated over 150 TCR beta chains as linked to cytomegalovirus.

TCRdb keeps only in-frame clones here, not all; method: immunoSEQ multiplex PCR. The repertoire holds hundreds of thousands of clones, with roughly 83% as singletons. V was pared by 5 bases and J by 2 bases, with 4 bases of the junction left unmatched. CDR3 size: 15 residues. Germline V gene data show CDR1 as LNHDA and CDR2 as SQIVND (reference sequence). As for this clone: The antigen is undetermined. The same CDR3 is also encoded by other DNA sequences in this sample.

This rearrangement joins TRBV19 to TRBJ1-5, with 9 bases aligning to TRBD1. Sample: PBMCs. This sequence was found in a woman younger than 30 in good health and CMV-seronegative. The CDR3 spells CASSSDRGGNQPQHF. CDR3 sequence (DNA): TGTGCCAGTAGTTCTGACAGGGGGGGCAATCAGCCCCAGCATTTT.